This TCR beta chain was profiled in a study of blood T cell repertoires in COVID-19. As processed by the authors: Nucleated cell counts were estimated from reference gene primer amplification. Repertoires were generated with immunoSEQ multiplex PCR, while TCRdb's copy carries only in-frame clones and drops some. V, J and clone size derive from that table, while D and trimming were established from the DNA sequence. Seen here are more than 150,000 clones, roughly 81% observed once, and the top ten hold roughly 12%. Germline-derived CDR1 and CDR2 are PRHDT and FYEKMQ (reference sequence). V was cut by 4 bases and J by 1 base, with 8 bases left in between. The CDR3 runs 14 residues.

The gene calls are TRBV13 and TRBJ1-5; D is possibly TRBD1 (5 bases). The sequence came from a woman of 80 years or more with COVID-19, enrolled during active disease. Sample: peripheral blood. The CDR3 region has the DNA TGTGCCAGCAGCTCACGACAGAGCAATCAGCCCCAGCATTTT. Translating it yields CASSSRQSNQPQHF.